This T cell receptor beta chain is from a study of cytomegalovirus exposure and HLA in healthy donors. Study information: Caucasian-associated ancestry cluster membership applied to about four fifths of approximately 420 genotyped donors. General study points: Earlier findings revealed that most TCR beta V segments proved productive either about 90% or about 30% of the time. The availability of immune exposure information extended only to CMV serostatus.

Note on this clone: Its antigen is unknown.

There are 14 residues in the CDR3. V was pared by 2 bases and J by 1 base, with 9 bases between. Per the germline V gene, CDR1 is MNHEY and CDR2 is SVGAGI. The PCR had 60 Vbeta and 13 Jbeta primers. Assay: immunoSEQ multiplex PCR; the TCRdb copy retains only in-frame clones and omits some. The table has more than 150,000 clones, roughly 84% seen once. The clonotype comes from a girl under two years old in good health and CMV-seronegative. The chain combines TRBV6-5 with TRBJ2-7, with a weak D call TRBD1 (5 bases). Material: PBMCs. CDR3 DNA sequence: TGTGCCAGCAGTTACGACAGCATATCCTACGAGCAGTACTTC. Its protein product is CASSYDSISYEQYF.